A selection of T cell receptor beta chains follows, all from one sample in a study of blood T cell repertoires in COVID-19. The repertoire was sequenced with immunoSEQ multiplex PCR; TCRdb's copy has only in-frame clones and lacks some. The table has about 140,000 clones, about four fifths seen once. The sequencing sample was made of peripheral blood. These receptors originate from a man between 65 and 85 years old who had recovered from COVID-19. The CDR3 runs from the conserved cysteine through the conserved F or W. A D gene is named only where the DNA matches it firmly. Rows may omit the clone size; those that give it use once, few, many or a size class.

cdr3_aa: CAPRGNEQFF
cdr3_nt: TGTGCACCGCGGGGGAATGAGCAGTTCTTC
cdr3_length: 10
j_call: TRBJ2-1
v_call: TRBV11-2
clone_size: once
d_call: TRBD2

cdr3_aa: CASSPLQGGYNEQFF
cdr3_nt: TGTGCCAGTAGTCCTCTTCAAGGGGGTTACAATGAGCAGTTCTTC
cdr3_length: 15
j_call: TRBJ2-1
v_call: TRBV19
clone_size: few
d_call: NA

cdr3_aa: CASSLSGTVIYEQYF
cdr3_nt: TGTGCCAGCAGCTTGTCCGGGACAGTGATCTACGAGCAGTACTTC
cdr3_length: 15
j_call: TRBJ2-7
v_call: TRBV7-9
clone_size: NA
d_call: TRBD1

cdr3_aa: CASSGQGSTGELFF
cdr3_nt: TGCGCCAGCAGTGGACAGGGTTCAACCGGGGAGCTGTTTTTT
cdr3_length: 14
j_call: TRBJ2-2
v_call: TRBV10-2
clone_size: NA
d_call: TRBD1

cdr3_aa: CASSPRGQETQYF
cdr3_nt: TGTGCCAGCAGCCCCCGGGGGCAAGAGACCCAGTACTTC
cdr3_length: 13
j_call: TRBJ2-5
v_call: TRBV6-2/TRBV6-3
clone_size: NA
d_call: NA

cdr3_aa: CATRAGAYNEQFF
cdr3_nt: TGCGCCACCCGGGCCGGGGCCTACAATGAGCAGTTCTTC
cdr3_length: 13
j_call: TRBJ2-1
v_call: TRBV10-2
clone_size: NA
d_call: NA

cdr3_aa: CASSYSISGRAYEQYF
cdr3_nt: TGTGCCAGCAGTTACTCGATTAGCGGGAGGGCCTACGAGCAGTACTTC
cdr3_length: 16
j_call: TRBJ2-7
v_call: TRBV6-2/TRBV6-3
clone_size: NA
d_call: TRBD2

cdr3_aa: CASSHLVGLTPFSYNEQFF
cdr3_nt: TGTGCCAGCAGTCACCTTGTTGGACTAACTCCTTTCTCCTACAATGAGCAGTTCTTC
cdr3_length: 19
j_call: TRBJ2-1
v_call: TRBV27
clone_size: NA
d_call: NA

cdr3_aa: CASSPSPHDEQFF
cdr3_nt: TGTGCCAGCAGCCCCAGTCCCCACGATGAGCAGTTCTTC
cdr3_length: 13
j_call: TRBJ2-1
v_call: TRBV13
clone_size: NA
d_call: NA

cdr3_aa: CASSFSGSSTDTQYF
cdr3_nt: TGCGCCAGCAGCTTTAGCGGGAGTAGCACAGATACGCAGTATTTT
cdr3_length: 15
j_call: TRBJ2-3
v_call: TRBV5-1
clone_size: NA
d_call: TRBD2

cdr3_aa: CASSWGGQNEKLFF
cdr3_nt: TGTGCCAGCAGCTGGGGGGGCCAAAATGAAAAACTGTTTTTT
cdr3_length: 14
j_call: TRBJ1-4
v_call: TRBV7-2
clone_size: NA
d_call: NA

cdr3_aa: CAWATGLGEQYF
cdr3_nt: TGTGCCTGGGCAACAGGGCTGGGCGAGCAGTACTTC
cdr3_length: 12
j_call: TRBJ2-7
v_call: TRBV30
clone_size: NA
d_call: NA

cdr3_aa: CASSPRSGVRYEQYF
cdr3_nt: TGTGCCAGCAGCCCCCGTTCGGGAGTTAGATACGAGCAGTACTTC
cdr3_length: 15
j_call: TRBJ2-7
v_call: TRBV9
clone_size: NA
d_call: NA

cdr3_aa: CASSPGTSGSYEQYF
cdr3_nt: TGTGCCAGCAGTCCCGGGACTAGCGGGAGTTACGAGCAGTACTTC
cdr3_length: 15
j_call: TRBJ2-7
v_call: TRBV28
clone_size: NA
d_call: TRBD2

cdr3_aa: CASSLSSAIGNQPQHF
cdr3_nt: TGTGCCAGCAGCTTATCTAGCGCCATCGGAAATCAGCCCCAGCATTTT
cdr3_length: 16
j_call: TRBJ1-5
v_call: TRBV7-8
clone_size: NA
d_call: NA

cdr3_aa: CASSTGGWTRAFF
cdr3_nt: TGTGCCAGCAGCACAGGGGGATGGACACGTGCTTTCTTT
cdr3_length: 13
j_call: TRBJ1-1
v_call: TRBV7-8
clone_size: NA
d_call: TRBD1

cdr3_aa: CAWSVKGGENIQYF
cdr3_nt: TGTGCCTGGAGTGTGAAAGGGGGCGAAAACATTCAGTACTTC
cdr3_length: 14
j_call: TRBJ2-4
v_call: TRBV30
clone_size: NA
d_call: TRBD1